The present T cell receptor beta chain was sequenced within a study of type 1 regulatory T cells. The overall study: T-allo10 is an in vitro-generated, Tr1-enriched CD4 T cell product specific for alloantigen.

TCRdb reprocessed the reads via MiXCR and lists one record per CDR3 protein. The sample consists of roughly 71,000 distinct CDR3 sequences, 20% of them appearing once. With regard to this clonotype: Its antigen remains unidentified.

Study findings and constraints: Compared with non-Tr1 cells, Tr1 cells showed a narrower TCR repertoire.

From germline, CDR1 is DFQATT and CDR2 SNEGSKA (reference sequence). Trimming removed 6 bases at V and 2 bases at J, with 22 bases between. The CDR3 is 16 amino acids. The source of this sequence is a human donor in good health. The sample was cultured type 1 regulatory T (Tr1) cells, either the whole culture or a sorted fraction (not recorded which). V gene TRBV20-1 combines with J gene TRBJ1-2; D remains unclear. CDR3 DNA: TGCAGTGCAACCCCCGGCGCAGTCCGCTCCAACTATGGCTACACCTTC. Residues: CSATPGAVRSNYGYTF.